Listed below are T cell receptor beta chains from one sample, sequenced in a study of post-analysis software for immune sequencing data. TCRdb re-called the PCR reads with MiXCR, one entry per CDR3 protein. This sample has roughly 410,000 distinct CDR3 sequences, with approximately 38% found just once. Sequencing input: blood. The receptor set was obtained from a girl aged 5-17 years with multiple sclerosis. CDR3s include the opening cysteine and the closing phenylalanine or tryptophan. Each record gives: V gene, D gene, CDR3 length, J gene, clone size, CDR3 protein, CDR3 DNA. A D gene is named only where the DNA matches it firmly. Part of the rows lack a size; the others show once, few, many or a class for expanded clones.

TRBV6-2/TRBV6-3	TRBD1	20	TRBJ1-5	few	CASSYAIRDRAFGGNQPQHF	TGTGCCAGCAGTTACGCGATCCGGGACAGGGCATTCGGAGGCAATCAGCCCCAGCATTTT
TRBV12-3/TRBV12-4	TRBD2	15	TRBJ2-3	-	CASTLGLVRADTQYF	TGTGCCAGCACCCTGGGACTAGTGAGAGCAGATACGCAGTATTTT
TRBV7-9	TRBD1	11	TRBJ2-1	-	CASSLGTGKFF	TGTGCCAGCAGCTTAGGGACAGGGAAGTTCTTC
TRBV20-1	-	15	TRBJ2-7	few	CSATGVREWDYEQYF	TGCAGTGCCACGGGGGTCAGGGAGTGGGACTACGAGCAGTACTTC
TRBV5-1	-	15	TRBJ1-2	-	CASSLFPTSSYGYTF	TGCGCCAGCAGCTTGTTCCCCACTTCCTCCTATGGCTACACCTTC
TRBV15	TRBD2	17	TRBJ2-3	few	CVTSTEERGLNTDTQYF	TGTGTCACCAGCACGGAGGAGCGGGGCCTAAACACAGATACGCAGTATTTT
TRBV11-2	-	14	TRBJ2-2	few	CASSSGLKTGELFF	TGTGCCAGCAGCTCAGGGTTGAAGACCGGGGAGCTGTTTTTT
TRBV4-3	TRBD1	14	TRBJ2-7	many	CASSQYRGTYEQYF	TGCGCCAGCAGCCAATACAGGGGTACCTACGAGCAGTACTTC
TRBV20-1	TRBD1	15	TRBJ1-6	-	CSAREDRGRNSPLHF	TGCAGTGCTAGAGAGGACAGGGGGCGTAATTCACCCCTCCACTTT
TRBV20-1	TRBD2	16	TRBJ2-7	-	CSARPAAGDSSYEQYF	TGCAGTGCTAGACCGGCAGCGGGGGATTCCTCCTACGAGCAGTACTTC
TRBV20-1	TRBD2	15	TRBJ2-4	-	CSGGPSGGDKNIQYF	TGCAGCGGGGGGCCTAGCGGGGGAGACAAAAACATTCAGTACTTC
TRBV6-6	TRBD1	15	TRBJ2-7	-	CASSSAGTGSYEQYF	TGTGCCAGCAGTTCAGCCGGGACAGGGTCCTACGAGCAGTACTTC
TRBV7-9	TRBD1	15	TRBJ2-5	-	CASSPRTGNQETQYF	TGTGCCAGCAGCCCCCGGACAGGGAACCAAGAGACCCAGTACTTC
TRBV11-2	-	15	TRBJ2-3	-	CASSLDRGPPDTQYF	TGTGCCAGCAGCTTAGATCGGGGGCCCCCTGATACGCAGTATTTT
TRBV12-3/TRBV12-4	TRBD1	15	TRBJ2-7	few	CASSLGQGPLYEQYF	TGTGCCAGCAGTTTAGGACAGGGGCCCCTCTACGAGCAGTACTTC
TRBV20-1	TRBD1	14	TRBJ2-7	few	CSARGNRGAYEQYF	TGCAGTGCTAGAGGGAACAGGGGGGCGTACGAGCAGTACTTC
TRBV5-1	-	15	TRBJ2-5	few	CASSLTSQGQETQYF	TGCGCCAGCAGCTTGACGTCCCAGGGACAAGAGACCCAGTACTTC
TRBV12-3/TRBV12-4	-	14	TRBJ1-5	few	CASSSTQGGQPQHF	TGTGCCAGCAGTTCCACACAGGGAGGACAGCCCCAGCATTTT
TRBV24-1	TRBD1	16	TRBJ2-1	few	CATSASGTGGKDEQFF	TGTGCCACCAGTGCCTCCGGGACAGGGGGAAAGGATGAGCAGTTCTTC
TRBV6-5	TRBD2	16	TRBJ2-1	-	CASSYSLAGGDNEQFF	TGTGCCAGCAGTTACTCACTAGCGGGGGGGGACAATGAGCAGTTCTTC
TRBV29-1	-	13	TRBJ2-2	-	CTFSGENTGERFF	TGCACCTTCTCCGGGGAGAACACCGGGGAGCGGTTTTTT
TRBV27	-	17	TRBJ2-3	few	CASIPLGRDGSTDTQYF	TGTGCCAGCATCCCTCTAGGAAGGGACGGTAGCACAGATACGCAGTATTTT
TRBV20-1	-	15	TRBJ2-3	-	CSARVSGVSTDTQYF	TGCAGTGCTAGAGTTAGCGGAGTAAGCACAGATACGCAGTATTTT
TRBV6-5	TRBD2	15	TRBJ2-7	many	CASSPVAGAEYEQYF	TGTGCCAGCAGCCCCGTAGCGGGGGCCGAATACGAGCAGTACTTC
TRBV12-3/TRBV12-4	TRBD1	14	TRBJ2-1	-	CASSGDRGGDEQFF	TGTGCCAGCAGTGGAGACAGGGGTGGGGATGAGCAGTTCTTC
TRBV12-5	-	15	TRBJ2-3	many	CASPTPPKSTDTQYF	TGTGCTAGCCCAACCCCACCGAAGAGCACAGATACGCAGTATTTT
TRBV7-3	-	18	TRBJ2-6	-	CASSPQPTVISGANVLTF	TGTGCCAGCAGCCCGCAGCCAACAGTGATCTCTGGGGCCAACGTCCTGACTTTC
TRBV7-3	TRBD2	13	TRBJ2-1	few	CASSLEAGREQFF	TGTGCCAGCAGCTTAGAAGCCGGGAGGGAGCAGTTCTTC
TRBV20-1	-	14	TRBJ2-3	-	CSASGQARTDTQYF	TGCAGTGCTAGCGGGCAGGCCCGCACAGATACGCAGTATTTT
TRBV28	-	13	TRBJ1-2	-	CASRPGTGEGYTF	TGTGCCAGCAGGCCCGGGACGGGCGAAGGCTACACCTTC
TRBV4-2	-	17	TRBJ2-3	-	CASSQGLAGSKTDTQYF	TGTGCCAGCAGCCAAGGATTGGCAGGTTCTAAAACAGATACGCAGTATTTT
TRBV7-9	-	14	TRBJ2-7	few	CASNNGDTTYEQYF	TGTGCCAGCAACAACGGGGACACCACCTACGAGCAGTACTTC
TRBV12-3/TRBV12-4	-	13	TRBJ1-1	few	CASRRSETTEAFF	TGTGCCAGCAGGAGGTCTGAAACCACTGAAGCTTTCTTT
TRBV10-3	TRBD2	14	TRBJ2-1	-	CAISLRGGRNEQFF	TGTGCCATCAGCCTGCGGGGGGGCCGCAATGAGCAGTTCTTC
TRBV19	TRBD2	15	TRBJ2-4	-	CASTISSGGGGIQYF	TGTGCCAGTACCATCTCTAGCGGGGGGGGAGGCATTCAGTACTTC
TRBV7-6	-	14	TRBJ1-1	few	CASSRGTRMTEAFF	TGTGCCAGCAGCCGAGGGACCCGGATGACTGAAGCTTTCTTT
TRBV30	-	14	TRBJ2-7	-	CAWTNNDRPYEQYF	TGTGCCTGGACCAACAACGACAGGCCCTACGAGCAGTACTTC
TRBV5-1	-	13	TRBJ1-1	-	CASSLGELPEAFF	TGCGCCAGCAGCTTGGGGGAACTCCCTGAAGCTTTCTTT
TRBV4-1	-	14	TRBJ1-2	few	CASSQDFGAYGYTF	TGCGCCAGCAGCCAAGATTTCGGGGCCTATGGCTACACCTTC
TRBV7-3	TRBD2	16	TRBJ2-1	few	CASSYQAGGPRNEQFF	TGTGCCAGCAGCTACCAGGCGGGGGGTCCTCGCAATGAGCAGTTCTTC
TRBV5-5	-	15	TRBJ1-6	few	CASSLSGPNNSPLHF	TGTGCCAGCAGCTTATCTGGACCAAATAATTCACCCCTCCACTTT
TRBV4-3	TRBD1	17	TRBJ2-5	-	CASSQDARTGSRETQYF	TGCGCCAGCAGCCAAGATGCAAGGACAGGGTCTAGGGAGACCCAGTACTTC
TRBV7-9	-	15	TRBJ1-2	-	CASSLGTEANYGYTF	TGTGCCAGCAGCTTGGGTACAGAAGCTAACTATGGCTACACCTTC
TRBV7-2	-	14	TRBJ2-5	few	CASSFQSGQETQYF	TGTGCCAGCAGCTTCCAAAGCGGCCAAGAGACCCAGTACTTC
TRBV12-3/TRBV12-4	-	10	TRBJ2-7	-	CASKYYEQYF	TGTGCCAGCAAGTATTACGAGCAGTACTTC
TRBV4-3	-	14	TRBJ2-7	few	CASSHGRGAEEQYF	TGCGCCAGCAGCCACGGCCGGGGAGCAGAGGAGCAGTACTTC
TRBV18	TRBD1	15	TRBJ1-2	few	CASTGQPTGDYGYTF	TGTGCCAGCACCGGACAGCCAACAGGGGATTATGGCTACACCTTC
TRBV4-1	TRBD2	17	TRBJ2-1	-	CASSQAGLAGGYNEQFF	TGCGCCAGCAGCCAAGCGGGACTAGCGGGGGGCTACAATGAGCAGTTCTTC
TRBV18	-	13	TRBJ2-7	few	CASSLWDKGRQYF	TGTGCCAGCTCACTCTGGGACAAGGGAAGGCAGTACTTC
TRBV2	TRBD1	15	TRBJ2-7	-	CACSENTGGSYEQYF	TGTGCCTGCAGTGAGAACACAGGGGGATCCTACGAGCAGTACTTC
TRBV5-1	TRBD2	17	TRBJ2-1	few	CASSLGQEAGGRNEQFF	TGCGCCAGCAGCTTGGGGCAAGAAGCGGGGGGAAGGAATGAGCAGTTCTTC
TRBV4-1	TRBD1	14	TRBJ1-2	few	CASSQAGTAHGYTF	TGCGCCAGCAGCCAAGCCGGGACAGCTCATGGCTACACCTTC
TRBV5-4	-	15	TRBJ2-3	-	CASSDRRSSTDTQYF	TGTGCCAGCAGCGACCGACGGTCTAGCACAGATACGCAGTATTTT